Below, 8 T cell receptor beta chains from the same sample are listed, as sequenced in a study of CD8+ T cells in alopecia areata. Treatment described: oral pan-JAK inhibitor, 5-10 mg twice daily. Sequencing templates came from extracted RNA that was reverse transcribed into cDNA. The repertoire was sequenced with immunoSEQ multiplex PCR; TCRdb's copy has only in-frame clones and lacks some. The sample shows approximately 180,000 clones, roughly 60% of them seen only once. The source was CD4+ T cells sorted from blood, collected at week 24, from a patient treated with tofacitinib. Receptors originate from a human donor with alopecia areata.

The chain has TRBV7-2 and TRBJ1-2; 7 bases are shared with TRBD1. The CDR3 spans 13 residues. Germline values: CDR1 SGHTA, CDR2 FQGNSA. The V and J ends lost 6 bases and 7 bases, in that order; junction bases with no gene match: 8. The DNA for the CDR3 is TGTGCCAGCAGTCGCGACAGGGTTGGTGGCTACACCTTC. It is translated as CASSRDRVGGYTF.

J is TRBJ1-2 and V is TRBV29-1; 10 bases fit TRBD1. This CDR3 comprises 13 residues. From germline, CDR1 is SQVTM and CDR2 ANQGSEA. The ends lost 4 bases at V and 7 bases at J; junction bases unmatched: 6. This CDR3 is CSVVGTGAAGYTF. The CDR3 DNA follows: TGCAGCGTTGTAGGGACAGGGGCGGCTGGCTACACCTTC.

The chain carries TRBV18 and TRBJ2-7; 7 positions match TRBD1. The length of the CDR3 is 13 residues. V dropped 5 bases and J dropped 4; count of bases not matched to a gene: 5. The V gene's germline CDR1 is KGHSH and CDR2 LQKENI. The CDR3 DNA is TGTGCCAGCTCAACGAAACAGGGGTACGAGCAGTACTTC. The encoded protein is CASSTKQGYEQYF.

This clone was counted a few times. The V gene is TRBV29-1, the J gene TRBJ1-1, with no clear D. There are 13 residues in the CDR3. Germline V gene lookup returns CDR1 SQVTM and CDR2 ANQGSEA. Deletions cut 4 bases from V and 1 base from J, with 10 bases between. The CDR3 protein is CSVARTPNTEAFF. For the CDR3, the DNA is TGCAGCGTTGCCCGGACGCCGAACACTGAAGCTTTCTTT. The full variable domain, its missing parts supplied by reference TRBV29-1 and TRBJ1-1, is SAVISQKPSRDICQRGTSLTIQCQVDSQVTMMFWYRQQPGQSLTLIATANQGSEATYESGFVIDKFPISRPNLTFSTLTVSNMSPEDSSIYLCSVARTPNTEAFFGQGTRLTVV.

V usage is TRBV9 and J usage is TRBJ2-1; D is unclear. Trimming left V 0 bases short and J 0 bases short, with 10 bases between. The CDR3 totals 16 residues. The germline CDR1 and CDR2 sequences are SGDLS and YYNGEE. CDR3 sequence: CASSVEQASSYNEQFF. The CDR3 nucleotides are TGTGCCAGCAGCGTAGAGCAGGCGAGCTCCTACAATGAGCAGTTCTTC.

The V gene is TRBV30, the J gene TRBJ2-3; D gene uncertain. The CDR3 runs to 13 residues. The germline V gene has CDR1 GTSNPN and CDR2 SVGIG (reference sequence). V lost 0 bases and J 1 base, leaving 5 bases between the germline ends. CDR3 loop: CAWSVSRTDTQYF. CDR3 coding DNA: TGTGCCTGGAGTGTAAGTCGCACAGATACGCAGTATTTT.

In DNA form, the CDR3 reads TGTGCCAGCAGCACAAGCAGACTAAGGAATTCACCCCTCCACTTT. Protein: CASSTSRLRNSPLHF. V and J are TRBV5-6 and TRBJ1-6, with D hard to call. V shed 4 bases and J shed 7 bases, with 15 bases lying between them. From germline, CDR1 is SGHDT and CDR2 YYEEEE. The CDR3 runs 15 residues.

This clone was detected only a few times. CDR3 in DNA: TGTGCCAGCAGCTTTTGGGGGCCGAACACTGAAGCTTTCTTT. It specifies CASSFWGPNTEAFF. The rearrangement joins TRBV5-6 to TRBJ1-1; D is perhaps TRBD1 (6 bases). The V and J ends lost 2 bases and 1 base respectively, with 9 bases between them. Germline CDR1 and CDR2: SGHDT and YYEEEE. This CDR3 has 14 amino acids.